This T cell receptor beta chain originates from a study of technical replicates of blood from several donors. The germline gives CDR1 SGHDT, CDR2 YYEEEE. Trimming pared 0 bases from V and 3 bases from J, leaving 7 bases between. This CDR3 comprises 13 residues. TCRdb's copy holds only in-frame clones and misses some; the assay was immunoSEQ multiplex PCR. Of tens of thousands of clones listed, 90% to 97% are singletons. The genes are TRBV5-6 and TRBJ2-7; D call uncertain. This TCR was recovered from a human donor in good health. The sequencing sample was made of T cells isolated from PBMCs. The CDR3 spells CASSLVPHYEQYF. The CDR3 DNA sequence: TGTGCCAGCAGCTTGGTCCCCCACTACGAGCAGTACTTC. Filled out from reference TRBV5-6 and TRBJ2-7, the complete variable domain reads DAGVTQSPTHLIKTRGQQVTLRCSPKSGHDTVSWYQQALGQGPQFIFQYYEEEERQRGNFPDRFSGHQFPNYSSELNVNALLLGDSALYLCASSLVPHYEQYFGPGTRLTVT.